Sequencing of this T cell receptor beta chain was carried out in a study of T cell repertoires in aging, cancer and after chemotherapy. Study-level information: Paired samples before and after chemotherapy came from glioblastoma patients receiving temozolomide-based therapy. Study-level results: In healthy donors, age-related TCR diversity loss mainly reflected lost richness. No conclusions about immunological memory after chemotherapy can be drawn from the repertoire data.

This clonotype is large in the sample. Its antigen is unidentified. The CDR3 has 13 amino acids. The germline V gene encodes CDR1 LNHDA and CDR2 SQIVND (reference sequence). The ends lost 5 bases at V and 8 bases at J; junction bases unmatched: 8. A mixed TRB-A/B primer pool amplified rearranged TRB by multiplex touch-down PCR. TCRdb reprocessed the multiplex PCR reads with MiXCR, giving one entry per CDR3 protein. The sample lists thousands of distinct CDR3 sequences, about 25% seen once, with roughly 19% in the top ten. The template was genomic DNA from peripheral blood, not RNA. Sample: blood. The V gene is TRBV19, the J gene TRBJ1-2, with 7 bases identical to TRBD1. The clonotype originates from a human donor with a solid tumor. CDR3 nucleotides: TGTGCCAGTAGTTACAGGGGCGGCGAGGGCTACACCTTC. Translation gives CASSYRGGEGYTF.